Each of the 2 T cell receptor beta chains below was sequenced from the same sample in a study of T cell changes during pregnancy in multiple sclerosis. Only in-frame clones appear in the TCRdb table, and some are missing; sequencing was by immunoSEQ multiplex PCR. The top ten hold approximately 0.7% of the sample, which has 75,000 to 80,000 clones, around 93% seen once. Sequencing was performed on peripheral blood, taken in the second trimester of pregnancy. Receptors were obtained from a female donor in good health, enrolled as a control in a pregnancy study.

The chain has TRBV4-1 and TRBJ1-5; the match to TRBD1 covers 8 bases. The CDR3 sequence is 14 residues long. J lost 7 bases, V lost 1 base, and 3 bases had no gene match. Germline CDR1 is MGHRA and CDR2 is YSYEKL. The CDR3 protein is CASSQGRQGQPQHF. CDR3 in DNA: TGCGCCAGCAGCCAAGGCCGACAGGGGCAGCCCCAGCATTTT.

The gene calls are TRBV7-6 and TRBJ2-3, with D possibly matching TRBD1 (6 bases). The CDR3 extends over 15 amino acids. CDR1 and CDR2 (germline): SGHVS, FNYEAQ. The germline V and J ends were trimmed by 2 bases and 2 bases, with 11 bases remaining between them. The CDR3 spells CASSLTGFPTDTQYF. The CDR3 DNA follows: TGTGCCAGCAGCTTAACAGGGTTTCCCACAGATACGCAGTATTTT.